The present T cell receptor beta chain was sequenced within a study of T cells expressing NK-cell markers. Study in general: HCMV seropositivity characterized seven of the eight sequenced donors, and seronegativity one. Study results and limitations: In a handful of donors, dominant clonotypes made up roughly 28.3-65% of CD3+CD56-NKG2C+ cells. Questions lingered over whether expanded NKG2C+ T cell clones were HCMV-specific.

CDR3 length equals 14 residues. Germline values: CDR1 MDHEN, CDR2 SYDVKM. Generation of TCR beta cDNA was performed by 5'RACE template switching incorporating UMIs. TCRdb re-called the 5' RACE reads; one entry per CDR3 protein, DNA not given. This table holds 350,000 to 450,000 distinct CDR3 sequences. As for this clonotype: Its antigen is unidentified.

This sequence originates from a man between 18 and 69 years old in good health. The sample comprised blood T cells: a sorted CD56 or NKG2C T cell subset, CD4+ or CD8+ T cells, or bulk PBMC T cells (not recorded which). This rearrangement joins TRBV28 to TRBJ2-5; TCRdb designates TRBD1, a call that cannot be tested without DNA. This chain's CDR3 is CASVPGGGLETQYF.